The 17 T cell receptor beta chains below were found in one sample sequenced in a study of T-cell reconstitution after alpha-beta-depleted transplantation in children. Unique molecular identifiers were incorporated during preparation of the TCRbeta library. In TCRdb, the PCR reads were re-called with MiXCR into one record per CDR3 protein. The table lists under 85,000 distinct CDR3 sequences, 15% to 20% of them singletons. Specimen: PBMCs, mostly from graft donor cells, collected 360 days after TCRalphabeta/CD19-depleted stem cell transplant. Receptor source: a male patient aged 2-10 years who had a stem cell transplant for acute lymphoblastic leukemia, so the T cells may come from the graft donor.

This clonotype was counted a few times. The gene calls are TRBV5-1 and TRBJ2-3, with a tentative D call TRBD1 (5 bases). V lost 0 bases, J lost 4 bases, and 12 bases lay in between. Looked up from germline, CDR1 is SGHRS and CDR2 is YFSETQ. The CDR3 runs to 15 residues. The CDR3 bases are TGCGCCAGCAGCTTGGAGCCAGGGAAGGCAGATACGCAGTATTTT. As protein: CASSLEPGKADTQYF.

This clonotype was seen repeatedly, ten times or more. The rearrangement joins TRBV6-5 to TRBJ2-7; 7 nucleotides line up with TRBD1. V lost 0 bases, J lost 3 bases, and 2 bases stayed unmatched. The CDR3 covers 14 residues. The germline CDR1 and CDR2 sequences are MNHEY and SVGAGI. DNA of the CDR3: TGTGCCAGCAGTTACTCCGACAGGGACTACGAGCAGTACTTC. Protein product: CASSYSDRDYEQYF.

This clonotype was seen many times. The chain joins TRBV12-3 or TRBV12-4 to TRBJ1-1; D call uncertain. Trimming pared 6 bases from V and 0 bases from J, leaving 11 bases between. The CDR3 has 14 residues. CDR3 sequence (DNA): TGTGCCAGCAGACTCCAGGCTGTGAACACTGAAGCTTTCTTT. Amino acids: CASRLQAVNTEAFF.

This clonotype showed up many times. V is TRBV7-9 and J is TRBJ1-1; D unresolved. Trimming shortened V by 1 base and J by 1 base, and 4 bases separated the two germline ends. The CDR3 contains 13 residues. The V gene's germline CDR1 is SEHNR and CDR2 FQNEAQ (reference sequence). DNA for the CDR3: TGTGCCAGCAGCTTAGTAGAGAACACTGAAGCTTTCTTT. Translation gives CASSLVENTEAFF. Together with reference TRBV7-9 and TRBJ1-1, the CDR3 gives the full variable domain: DTGVSQNPRHKITKRGQNVTFRCDPISEHNRLYWYRQTLGQGPEFLTYFQNEAQLEKSRLLSDRFSAERPKGSFSTLEIQRTEQGDSAMYLCASSLVENTEAFFGQGTRLTVV.

The rearrangement uses TRBV5-1 and TRBJ2-3; D might be TRBD2 (6 bases). The CDR3 is made up of 15 amino acids. Germline loops: CDR1 SGHRS, CDR2 YFSETQ. V was pared by 1 base and J by 0 bases, with 9 bases between. DNA for the CDR3: TGCGCCAGCAGCTTGTGGGGAGGTAGCACAGATACGCAGTATTTT. Its translation: CASSLWGGSTDTQYF.

This chain uses TRBV12-3 or TRBV12-4 with TRBJ2-1; 7 bases match TRBD2. V shed 1 base, J shed 4 bases, and the junction held 10 bases outside the gene matches. This CDR3 has 17 amino acids. CDR3 region: CASSLVGGSAPYNEQFF. CDR3 sequence (DNA): TGTGCCAGCAGTTTAGTAGGCGGGAGTGCCCCTTACAATGAGCAGTTCTTC.

This clonotype was seen a handful of times. J is TRBJ2-7 and V is TRBV6-5; D is unresolved. The CDR3 is 14 residues long. Germline CDR1 and CDR2: MNHEY and SVGAGI. Trimming left V 2 bases short and J 0 bases short, with 8 bases between. The CDR3 is CASSYDTLSYEQYF. CDR3 sequence (DNA): TGTGCCAGCAGTTACGACACCCTCTCCTACGAGCAGTACTTC.

The J gene is TRBJ2-1, the V gene TRBV7-8; perhaps TRBD2 as D (6 bases). The CDR3 is 19 residues long. CDR1 is SGHVS and CDR2 is FQNEAQ in the germline V gene. The V end lost 0 bases, the J end lost 0 bases, and 18 bases lay between the germline ends. The CDR3 region has the DNA TGTGCCAGCAGCTTAGCCCACGCGCTACTAGCAGACTCCTACAATGAGCAGTTCTTC. Translating it yields CASSLAHALLADSYNEQFF. The complete variable domain, with remaining parts taken from reference TRBV7-8 and TRBJ2-1, reads GAGVSQSPRYKVAKRGQDVALRCDPISGHVSLFWYQQALGQGPEFLTYFQNEAQLDKSGLPSDRFFAERPEGSVSTLKIQRTQQEDSAVYLCASSLAHALLADSYNEQFFGPGTRLTVL.

CDR3 nucleotides: TGTGCCAGCCAAGGCCCGTTAGCGGGAGGAGCCAAAAACATTCAGTACTTC. It specifies CASQGPLAGGAKNIQYF. The chain recombines TRBV12-3 or TRBV12-4 with TRBJ2-4; 10 bases are shared with TRBD2. The J segment lost 0 bases and the V segment lost 8 bases, leaving 10 bases of the junction unmatched. This CDR3 comprises 17 residues.

Many counts were recorded for this clonotype. The chain recombines TRBV15 with TRBJ1-1, with unresolved D. The germline gives CDR1 LNHNV, CDR2 YYDKDF (reference sequence). Trimming pared 0 bases from V and 1 base from J, leaving 6 bases between. The CDR3 has 14 residues. CDR3 nucleotides: TGTGCCACCAGCAGAGATGAGGAGAACACTGAAGCTTTCTTT. Translation: CATSRDEENTEAFF.

This clonotype was recorded at least ten times. The chain has TRBV12-3 or TRBV12-4 and TRBJ1-1, with TRBD1 matching over 12 bases. The V segment lost 6 bases and the J segment 10 bases; nucleotides outside the gene matches: 9. The CDR3 covers 14 residues. CDR3 in DNA: TGTGCCAGCAGACCAGGGACAGGGGGCGTTCGAGCTTTCTTT. Translating gives CASRPGTGGVRAFF.

This clonotype was seen a handful of times. The J gene is TRBJ2-1, the V gene TRBV24-1; TRBD2 matches at 7 bases. With V trimmed by 4 bases and J by 8 bases, 10 bases remained unmatched. The germline gives CDR1 KGHDR, CDR2 SFDVKD. This CDR3 has 15 amino acids. The CDR3 coding sequence is TGTGCCACCAGTGAGGCCGGGACTACCACCCATGAGCAGTTCTTC. Protein product: CATSEAGTTTHEQFF.

A few counts support this clonotype. J is TRBJ1-2 and V is TRBV12-3 or TRBV12-4, with D uncertain. The V gene lost 5 bases and the J gene lost 7 bases, with 17 bases spanning the gap. This CDR3 has 14 amino acids. CDR3 nucleotide sequence: TGTGCCAGCAGTACGAAAGGAGTAGTAGCTGGCTACACCTTC. Amino acid sequence: CASSTKGVVAGYTF.

As DNA, the CDR3 is TGTGCCAGCAGCTCTCCAGCGACAAGTACGTACGAGCAGTACTTC. Amino acid sequence: CASSSPATSTYEQYF. The V and J genes are TRBV7-9 and TRBJ2-7; D ambiguous. Per the germline V gene, CDR1 is SEHNR and CDR2 is FQNEAQ (reference sequence). V was cut by 4 bases and J by 4 bases, with 17 bases left in between. This CDR3 is built from 15 residues. The full variable domain, with the rest looked up from reference TRBV7-9 and TRBJ2-7, is DTGVSQNPRHKITKRGQNVTFRCDPISEHNRLYWYRQTLGQGPEFLTYFQNEAQLEKSRLLSDRFSAERPKGSFSTLEIQRTEQGDSAMYLCASSSPATSTYEQYFGPGTRLTVT.

The chain is built from TRBV10-2 and TRBJ2-4; a possible D gene is TRBD2 (5 bases). The CDR3 has 15 amino acids. CDR1 and CDR2 (germline): WSHSY, SAAADI. Trimming pared 1 base from V and 5 bases from J, leaving 12 bases between. The chain's CDR3 is CASSEWELPENIQYF. CDR3 in DNA: TGCGCCAGCAGTGAGTGGGAGCTACCGGAAAACATTCAGTACTTC.

A few counts support this clonotype. This sequence joins TRBV7-9 and TRBJ2-1; 9 bases line up with TRBD2. V shed 5 bases, J shed 5 bases, and the junction held 10 bases outside the gene matches. This CDR3 is built from 16 residues. CDR1 and CDR2 (germline): SEHNR, FQNEAQ (reference sequence). The chain's CDR3 is CASSPRRLADHNEQFF. CDR3 sequence (DNA): TGTGCCAGCAGCCCTCGAAGACTAGCGGATCACAATGAGCAGTTCTTC.

This clonotype has ten or more counts. This rearrangement joins TRBV2 to TRBJ2-1, with TRBD1 as a possible D gene (6 bases). CDR1 and CDR2 from the germline V gene are SNHLY and FYNNEI. The CDR3 covers 13 residues. Trimming left V 7 bases short and J 3 bases short, with 10 bases between. The CDR3 here is CASNLQGYNEQFF. The DNA of the CDR3 is TGTGCCAGCAACTTACAGGGCTACAATGAGCAGTTCTTC.